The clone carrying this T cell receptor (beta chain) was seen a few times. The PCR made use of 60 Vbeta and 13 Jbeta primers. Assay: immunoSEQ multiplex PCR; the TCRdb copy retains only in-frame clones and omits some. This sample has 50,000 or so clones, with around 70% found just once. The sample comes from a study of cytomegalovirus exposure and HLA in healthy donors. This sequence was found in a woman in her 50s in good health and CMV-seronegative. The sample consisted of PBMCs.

In DNA form, the CDR3 reads TGTGCCATCAGTGAGTCTAAGGGGCCCAATCAGCCCCAGCATTTT. It encodes CAISESKGPNQPQHF. The chain combines TRBV10-3 with TRBJ1-5; tentative D call: TRBD1 (5 bases). The germline V and J ends were trimmed by 0 bases and 3 bases, with 9 bases remaining between them. This CDR3 is 15 amino acids long. Looked up from germline, CDR1 is ENHRY and CDR2 is SYGVKD.